These 13 T cell receptor beta chains came from one sample sequenced in a study of CD8+ T cells in alopecia areata. Regarding treatment: oral pan-JAK inhibitor, 5-10 mg twice daily. Isolated RNA was reverse transcribed into cDNA used as the sequencing template. Using immunoSEQ multiplex PCR, the repertoire was profiled, and TCRdb retains in-frame clones only, with some absent. The sample has 110,000 to 150,000 clones; roughly nine tenths are singletons. Here the sequenced sample was CD8+ T cells sorted from blood, taken at week 4, from a patient treated with tofacitinib. The receptor set was obtained from a human donor with alopecia areata.

This chain joins TRBV7-9 and TRBJ2-1; TRBD2 matches 11 bases. The CDR3 is 16 residues long. J gave up 4 bases and V 5 bases, and 7 bases lay outside the gene matches. Germline assignment: CDR1 SEHNR and CDR2 FQNEAQ (reference sequence). DNA for the CDR3: TGTGCCAGCAGCATACTGACTAGCGGGGAATACAATGAGCAGTTCTTC. It is translated as CASSILTSGEYNEQFF.

The rearrangement uses TRBV2 and TRBJ2-3; 8 bases line up with TRBD2. V dropped 7 bases and J dropped 0; count of bases not matched to a gene: 6. CDR3 length equals 15 residues. The germline CDR1 and CDR2 sequences are SNHLY and FYNNEI. CDR3 DNA: TGTGCCAGCACCGGGAGGGGGACTAGCACAGATACGCAGTATTTT. This sequence encodes CASTGRGTSTDTQYF.

The CDR3 protein is CASSPGRGPYEQYF. The CDR3 bases are TGTGCCAGCAGCCCGGGCAGGGGACCCTACGAGCAGTACTTC. The rearrangement links TRBV27 to TRBJ2-7, with a weak D call TRBD1 (6 bases). The CDR3 spans 14 residues. Germline V gene data show CDR1 as MNHEY and CDR2 as SMNVEV (reference sequence). Trimming removed 6 bases at V and 2 bases at J, with 14 bases between.

This clone was seen a few times. The J gene is TRBJ2-7, the V gene TRBV7-3, with 7 nucleotides matching TRBD2. Germline trimming cut 2 bases from V and 6 bases from J; bases unmatched to any gene: 7. CDR3 length equals 14 residues. Per the germline V gene, CDR1 is SGHTA and CDR2 is FQGTGA. CDR3 sequence: CASSLRGSTTEQYF. The CDR3 nucleotides are TGTGCCAGCAGCTTACGCGGGAGTACTACCGAGCAGTACTTC. The entire variable domain, with the rest obtained from reference TRBV7-3 and TRBJ2-7, is as follows: GAGVSQTPSNKVTEKGKYVELRCDPISGHTALYWYRQSLGQGPEFLIYFQGTGAADDSGLPNDRFFAVRPEGSVSTLKIQRTERGDSAVYLCASSLRGSTTEQYFGPGTRLTVT.

The chain is built from TRBV4-2 and TRBJ1-5, with 8 bases that match TRBD1. The CDR3 runs to 16 residues. In germline, CDR1 is LGHNA, CDR2 YNFKEQ. V lost 4 bases, J lost 4 bases, and 9 bases stayed unmatched. CDR3 in amino acids: CASSPSLTGGNQPQHF. The CDR3, as DNA: TGTGCCAGCAGCCCCTCTTTAACAGGGGGTAATCAGCCCCAGCATTTT.

This chain connects TRBV4-1 to TRBJ2-1; D is ambiguous. The length of the CDR3 is 15 residues. In germline, CDR1 is MGHRA, CDR2 YSYEKL. Trimming pared 0 bases from V and 2 bases from J, leaving 8 bases between. The CDR3 is CASSQEGRAYNEQFF. The DNA of the CDR3 is TGCGCCAGCAGCCAAGAGGGCCGGGCCTACAATGAGCAGTTCTTC.

The chain employs TRBV7-9 and TRBJ1-2; maybe TRBD1 (6 bases). CDR3 size: 16 residues. Germline V gives CDR1 SEHNR, CDR2 FQNEAQ (reference sequence). The V gene lost 4 bases and the J gene lost 3 bases, with 18 bases spanning the gap. The CDR3 DNA reads as TGTGCCAGCAGCTCATCCGGGGGCCCCCACGACTATGGCTACACCTTC. Its translation: CASSSSGGPHDYGYTF.

This clone has only one observation. This chain connects TRBV7-2 to TRBJ2-2, with TRBD1 as a possible D gene (5 bases). Trimming shortened V by 3 bases and J by 6 bases, and 14 bases separated the two germline ends. This CDR3 spans 15 amino acids. Germline lookup yields CDR1 SGHTA and CDR2 FQGNSA. The chain's CDR3 is CASSLVSQGAGELFF. The CDR3 DNA follows: TGTGCCAGCAGCTTGGTATCGCAAGGGGCCGGGGAGCTGTTTTTT.

The chain couples TRBV9 to TRBJ2-1, with TRBD2 as a possible D gene (6 bases). The V gene's germline CDR1 is SGDLS and CDR2 YYNGEE. The V and J ends lost 0 bases and 2 bases respectively, with 12 bases between them. This CDR3 spans 16 amino acids. The DNA of the CDR3 is TGTGCCAGCAGCGTAGTGGGAGGCATTGCCTACAATGAGCAGTTCTTC. Amino acids: CASSVVGGIAYNEQFF.

The chain couples TRBV27 to TRBJ2-7; TRBD2 matches 10 bases. The V segment lost 5 bases and the J segment 5 bases; nucleotides outside the gene matches: 12. This CDR3 spans 16 amino acids. Germline CDR1 and CDR2: MNHEY and SMNVEV (reference sequence). Here the CDR3 DNA reads TGTGCCAGCAGTATCGTGCCTAGCGGGAGTAGGAACGAGCAGTACTTC. This gives the protein CASSIVPSGSRNEQYF.

The rearrangement links TRBV7-9 to TRBJ2-3; 10 bases map to TRBD2. CDR1 is SEHNR and CDR2 is FQNEAQ in the germline V gene (reference sequence). The trim removed 5 bases at V and 5 bases at J, leaving 13 bases unmatched. There are 17 residues in the CDR3. This CDR3 reads CASSPEGSGGAKDTQYF. CDR3 DNA: TGTGCCAGCAGCCCAGAAGGGAGCGGGGGGGCGAAAGATACGCAGTATTTT.

This clone was detected only once. This rearrangement joins TRBV5-4 to TRBJ2-3; perhaps TRBD2 as D (6 bases). Germline values: CDR1 SGHNT, CDR2 YYREEE (reference sequence). V was clipped by 0 bases and J by 1 base, with 9 bases between them. The CDR3 runs 15 residues. DNA of the CDR3: TGTGCCAGCAGCTTGGCCCAGCGGGGCACAGATACGCAGTATTTT. Its translation is CASSLAQRGTDTQYF.

A few counts support this clone. The gene calls are TRBV7-9 and TRBJ2-7; D gene unclear. This CDR3 region has 12 residues. CDR1 SEHNR and CDR2 FQNEAQ come from the germline V gene (reference sequence). V was shortened by 9 bases and J by 0 bases, with 9 bases between the two germline ends. The CDR3, as DNA: TGTGCCAGTTCTAACAACTCCTACGAGCAGTACTTC. Encoded protein: CASSNNSYEQYF.